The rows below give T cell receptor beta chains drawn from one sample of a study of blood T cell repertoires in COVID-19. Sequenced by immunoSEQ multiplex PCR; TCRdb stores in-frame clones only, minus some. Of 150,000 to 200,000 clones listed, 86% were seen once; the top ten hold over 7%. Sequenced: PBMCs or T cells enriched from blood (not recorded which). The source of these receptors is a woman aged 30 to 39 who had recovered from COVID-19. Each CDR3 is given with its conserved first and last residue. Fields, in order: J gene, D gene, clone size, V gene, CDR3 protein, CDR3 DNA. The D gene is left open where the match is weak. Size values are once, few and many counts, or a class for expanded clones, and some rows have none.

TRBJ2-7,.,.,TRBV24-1,CATSDLSGVSISEQYF,TGTGCCACCAGTGATTTGTCGGGGGTGTCGATAAGCGAGCAGTACTTC
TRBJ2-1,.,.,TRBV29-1,CSVEQDSYNEQFF,TGCAGCGTGGAGCAAGACTCCTACAATGAGCAGTTCTTC
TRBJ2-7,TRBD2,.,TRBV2,CASSEGLAGGPRFYEQYF,TGTGCCAGCAGTGAAGGGCTAGCGGGAGGGCCACGATTTTACGAGCAGTACTTC
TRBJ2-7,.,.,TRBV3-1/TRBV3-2,CASSQDLVSVYEQYF,TGTGCCAGCAGCCAAGATTTGGTGTCGGTTTACGAGCAGTACTTC
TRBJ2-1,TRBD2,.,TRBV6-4,CASSITSGGLNEQFF,TGTGCCAGCAGTATAACTAGCGGGGGACTCAATGAGCAGTTCTTC
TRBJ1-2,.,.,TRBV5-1,CASSFGGAPSYGYTF,TGCGCCAGCAGCTTCGGGGGGGCGCCTAGCTATGGCTACACCTTC
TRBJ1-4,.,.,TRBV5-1,CASSLMGADEKLFF,TGCGCCAGCAGCTTGATGGGGGCCGACGAAAAACTGTTTTTT
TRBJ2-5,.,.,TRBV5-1,CASSAGEETQYF,TGCGCCAGCAGCGCGGGCGAAGAGACCCAGTACTTC
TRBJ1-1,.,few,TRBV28,CASSPLEIMNTEAFF,TGTGCCAGCAGTCCCCTAGAGATAATGAACACTGAAGCTTTCTTT
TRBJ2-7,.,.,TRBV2,CASSRDLNYEQYF,TGTGCCAGCAGTCGGGACTTAAACTACGAGCAGTACTTC